This section outlines one TCR beta chain sequence together with its context. A read error may account for a junction end that differs from germline. The data were obtained in a study of blood T cell repertoires in COVID-19. Original methodology: Nucleated cell number was recorded as an estimate derived from reference gene primer amplification. Some clones are missing from TCRdb's copy, which holds only in-frame ones; the method was immunoSEQ multiplex PCR. V and J calls and clone size are as listed in that table; D and trimming were resolved from the DNA. The sample has 300,000 to 450,000 clones; 80% to 90% are singletons. The germline gives CDR1 MNHEY, CDR2 SVGAGI. The CDR3 loop spans 15 amino acids. Two negative PCRs, clearance, or symptom resolution had been documented for recovered Cohort 3 donors.

The chain links TRBV6-5 to TRBJ1-2; TRBD1 aligns across 7 bases. Sequencing was carried out using PBMCs or T cells enriched from blood (not recorded which). The clonotype comes from a man younger than 35 who had recovered from COVID-19. The CDR3 DNA reads as TGTGCCAGCAGTTACAGGATGACAGGGACGTATGCCTACACCTTC. This gives the protein CASSYRMTGTYAYTF.